This T cell receptor beta chain derives from a study of blood T cell repertoires in COVID-19. Overall study: T cells, B-cell-depleted T cells, or PBMCs provided the cDNA or gDNA that served as material.

The CDR3 extends over 15 amino acids. From germline, CDR1 is MNHEY and CDR2 SVGEGT. Trimming took 6 bases from V and 4 from J; bases not matched to a gene: 9. Per the study methods: Estimates of nucleated cell counts were drawn from the amplification of reference gene primers. Method: immunoSEQ multiplex PCR; TCRdb's copy keeps in-frame clones and lacks some. V and J calls and clone size follow that table, whereas D and trimming were derived from the DNA. The table shows approximately 160,000 clones, with roughly 86% occurring only once. Sequencing was performed on peripheral blood. The chain employs TRBV6-2 or TRBV6-3 and TRBJ1-5, with TRBD1 matching over 7 bases. The receptor was isolated from a man in his forties who had recovered from COVID-19. The CDR3 loop reads CASSPRRGQNQPQHF. The CDR3, as DNA: TGTGCCAGCAGCCCGAGGAGGGGGCAGAATCAGCCCCAGCATTTT.